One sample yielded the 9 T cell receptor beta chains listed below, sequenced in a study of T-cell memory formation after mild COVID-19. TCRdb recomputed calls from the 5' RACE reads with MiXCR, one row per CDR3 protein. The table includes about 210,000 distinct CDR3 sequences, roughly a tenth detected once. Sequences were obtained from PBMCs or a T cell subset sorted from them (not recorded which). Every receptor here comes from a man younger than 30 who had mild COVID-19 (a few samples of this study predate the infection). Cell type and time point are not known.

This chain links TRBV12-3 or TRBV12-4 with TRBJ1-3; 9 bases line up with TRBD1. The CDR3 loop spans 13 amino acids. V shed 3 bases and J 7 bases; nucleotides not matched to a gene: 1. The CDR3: CASSFDRGNTIYF. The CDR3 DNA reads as TGTGCCAGCAGTTTCGACAGGGGGAACACCATATATTTT.

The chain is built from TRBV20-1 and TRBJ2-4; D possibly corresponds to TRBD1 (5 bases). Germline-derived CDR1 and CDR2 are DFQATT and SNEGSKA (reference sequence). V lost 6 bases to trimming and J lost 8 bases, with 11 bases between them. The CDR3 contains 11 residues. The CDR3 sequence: CSAPQVDIQYF. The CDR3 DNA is TGCAGTGCGCCACAGGTAGACATTCAGTACTTC.

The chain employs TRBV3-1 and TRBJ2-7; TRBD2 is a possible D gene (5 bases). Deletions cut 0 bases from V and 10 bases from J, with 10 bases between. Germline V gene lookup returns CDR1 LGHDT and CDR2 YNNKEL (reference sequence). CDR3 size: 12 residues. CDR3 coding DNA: TGTGCCAGCAGCCAAGATTGGACGGGACAGTACTTC. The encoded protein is CASSQDWTGQYF.

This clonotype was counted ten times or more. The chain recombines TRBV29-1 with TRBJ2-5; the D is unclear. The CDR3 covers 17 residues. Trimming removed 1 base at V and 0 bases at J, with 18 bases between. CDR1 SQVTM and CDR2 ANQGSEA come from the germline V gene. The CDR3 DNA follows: TGCAGCGTTGAAGGAGTTGAATGGAAACCTGACCAAGAGACCCAGTACTTC. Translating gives CSVEGVEWKPDQETQYF.

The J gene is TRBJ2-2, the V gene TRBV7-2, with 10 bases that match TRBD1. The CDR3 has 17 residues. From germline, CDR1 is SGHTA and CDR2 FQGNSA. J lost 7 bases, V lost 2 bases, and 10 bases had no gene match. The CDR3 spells CASSLTGQGHGSGELFF. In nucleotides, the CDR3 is TGTGCCAGCAGCTTAACGGGACAGGGGCATGGTAGCGGGGAGCTGTTTTTT.

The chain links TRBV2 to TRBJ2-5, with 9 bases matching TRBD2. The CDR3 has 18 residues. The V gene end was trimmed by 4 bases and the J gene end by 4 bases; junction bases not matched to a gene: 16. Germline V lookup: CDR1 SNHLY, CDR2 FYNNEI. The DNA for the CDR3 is TGTGCCAGCAGTGGACCCCTGGGCGGGGGGGGTTTCGGAGAGACCCAGTACTTC. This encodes CASSGPLGGGGFGETQYF.

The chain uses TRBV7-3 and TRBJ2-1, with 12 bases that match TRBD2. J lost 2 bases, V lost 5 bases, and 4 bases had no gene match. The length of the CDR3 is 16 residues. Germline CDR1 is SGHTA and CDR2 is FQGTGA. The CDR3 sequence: CASSLGLAGPYNEQFF. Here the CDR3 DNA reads TGTGCCAGCAGCCTCGGACTAGCGGGGCCCTACAATGAGCAGTTCTTC.

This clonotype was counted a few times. The CDR3 region is CASSQDRRGEHGYTF. The CDR3 bases are TGTGCCAGCAGCCAAGATCGCCGGGGCGAGCATGGCTACACCTTC. V gene TRBV4-2 combines with J gene TRBJ1-2, with D tentatively TRBD1 (5 bases). In germline, CDR1 is LGHNA, CDR2 YNFKEQ. The ends were cut back, 0 bases at V and 6 bases at J, with 14 bases in the middle. The CDR3 contains 15 residues.

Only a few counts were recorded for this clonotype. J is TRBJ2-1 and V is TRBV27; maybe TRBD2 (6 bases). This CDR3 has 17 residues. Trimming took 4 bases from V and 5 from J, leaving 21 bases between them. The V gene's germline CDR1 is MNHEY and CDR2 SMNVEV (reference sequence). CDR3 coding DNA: TGTGCCAGCAGTTCTGGGGCGGGGAGTCATCTTAACAATGAGCAGTTCTTC. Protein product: CASSSGAGSHLNNEQFF.